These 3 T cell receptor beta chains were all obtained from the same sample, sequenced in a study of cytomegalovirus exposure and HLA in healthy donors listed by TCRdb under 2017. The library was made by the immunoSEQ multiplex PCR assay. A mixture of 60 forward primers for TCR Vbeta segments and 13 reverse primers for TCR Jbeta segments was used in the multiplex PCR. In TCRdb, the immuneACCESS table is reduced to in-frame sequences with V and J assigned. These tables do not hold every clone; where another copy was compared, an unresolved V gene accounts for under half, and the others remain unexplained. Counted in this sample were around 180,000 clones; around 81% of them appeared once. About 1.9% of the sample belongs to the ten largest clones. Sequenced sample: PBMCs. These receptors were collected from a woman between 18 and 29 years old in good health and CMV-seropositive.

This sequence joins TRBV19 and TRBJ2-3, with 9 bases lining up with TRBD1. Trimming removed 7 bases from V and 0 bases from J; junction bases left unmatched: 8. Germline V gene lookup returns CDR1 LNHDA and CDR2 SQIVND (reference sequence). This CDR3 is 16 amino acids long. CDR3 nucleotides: TGTGCCAGTACCCGCAACAGGGGGCCTAGCACAGATACGCAGTATTTT. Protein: CASTRNRGPSTDTQYF.

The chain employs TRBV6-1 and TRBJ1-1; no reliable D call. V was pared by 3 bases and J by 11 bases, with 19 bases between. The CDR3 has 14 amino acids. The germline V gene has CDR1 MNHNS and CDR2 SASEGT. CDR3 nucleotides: TGTGCCAGCAGTGAGCTAGATGATTGGGTTGGGGCTTTCTTT. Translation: CASSELDDWVGAFF.

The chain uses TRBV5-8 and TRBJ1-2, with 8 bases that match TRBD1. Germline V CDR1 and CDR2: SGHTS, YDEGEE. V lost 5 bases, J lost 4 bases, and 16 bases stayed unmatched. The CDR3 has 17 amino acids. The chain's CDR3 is CASSFSPGQARIYGYTF. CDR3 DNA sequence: TGTGCCAGCAGTTTTTCTCCGGGACAGGCGCGTATCTATGGCTACACCTTC.